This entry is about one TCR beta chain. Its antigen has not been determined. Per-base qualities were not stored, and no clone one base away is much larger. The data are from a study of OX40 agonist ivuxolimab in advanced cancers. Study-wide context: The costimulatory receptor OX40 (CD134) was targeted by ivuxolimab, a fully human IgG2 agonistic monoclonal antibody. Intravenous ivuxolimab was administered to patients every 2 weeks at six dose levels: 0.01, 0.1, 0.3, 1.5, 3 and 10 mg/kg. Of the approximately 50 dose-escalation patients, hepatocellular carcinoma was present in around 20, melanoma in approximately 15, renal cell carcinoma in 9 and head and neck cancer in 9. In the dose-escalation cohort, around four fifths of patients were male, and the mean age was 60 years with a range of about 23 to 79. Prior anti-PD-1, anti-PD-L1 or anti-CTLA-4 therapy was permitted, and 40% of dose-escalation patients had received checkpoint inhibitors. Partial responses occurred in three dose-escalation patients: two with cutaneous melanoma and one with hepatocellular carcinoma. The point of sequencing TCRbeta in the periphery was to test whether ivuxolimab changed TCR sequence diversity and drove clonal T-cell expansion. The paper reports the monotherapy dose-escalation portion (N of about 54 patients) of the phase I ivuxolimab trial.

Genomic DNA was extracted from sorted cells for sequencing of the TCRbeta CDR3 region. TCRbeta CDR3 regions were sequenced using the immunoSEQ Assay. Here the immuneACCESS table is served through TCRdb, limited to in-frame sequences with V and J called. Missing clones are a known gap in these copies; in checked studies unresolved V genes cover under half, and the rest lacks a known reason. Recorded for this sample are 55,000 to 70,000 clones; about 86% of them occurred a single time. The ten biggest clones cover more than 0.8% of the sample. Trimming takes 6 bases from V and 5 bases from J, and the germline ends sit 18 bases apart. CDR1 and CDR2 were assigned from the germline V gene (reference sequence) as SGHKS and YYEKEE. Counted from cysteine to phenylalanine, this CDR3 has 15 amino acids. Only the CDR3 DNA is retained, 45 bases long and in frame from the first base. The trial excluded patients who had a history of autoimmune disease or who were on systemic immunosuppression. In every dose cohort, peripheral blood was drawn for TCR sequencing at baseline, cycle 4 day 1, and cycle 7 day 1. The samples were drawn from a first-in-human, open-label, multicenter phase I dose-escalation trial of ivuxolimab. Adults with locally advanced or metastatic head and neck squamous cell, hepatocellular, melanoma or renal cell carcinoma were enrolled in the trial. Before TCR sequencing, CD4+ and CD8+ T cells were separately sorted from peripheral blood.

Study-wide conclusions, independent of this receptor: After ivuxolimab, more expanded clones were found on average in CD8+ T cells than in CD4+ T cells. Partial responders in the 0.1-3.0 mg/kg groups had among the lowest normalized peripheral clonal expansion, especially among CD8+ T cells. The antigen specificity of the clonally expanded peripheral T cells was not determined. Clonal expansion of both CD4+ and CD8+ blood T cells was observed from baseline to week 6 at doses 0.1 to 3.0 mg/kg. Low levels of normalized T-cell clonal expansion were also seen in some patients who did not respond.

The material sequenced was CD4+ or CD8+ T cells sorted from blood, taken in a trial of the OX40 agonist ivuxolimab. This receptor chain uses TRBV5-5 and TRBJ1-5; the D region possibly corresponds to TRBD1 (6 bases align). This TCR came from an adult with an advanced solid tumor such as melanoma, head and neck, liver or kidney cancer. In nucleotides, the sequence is TGTGCCAGCACCTTACAGGACAGCCAATATCAGCCCCAGCATTTT. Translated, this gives CASTLQDSQYQPQHF.